This entry is about one TCR beta chain. The repertoire was sequenced with immunoSEQ multiplex PCR; TCRdb's copy has only in-frame clones and lacks some. This table holds more than 15,000 clones, 87% found once. This sample stems from a study of PD-L1 blockade in urothelial cancer. Study at large: Blood analysis was done at 3 weeks (second dose) and 6 weeks after treatment began.

The CDR3 is made up of 18 amino acids. Per the germline V gene, CDR1 is ENHRY and CDR2 is SYGVKD. The ends lost 1 base at V and 0 bases at J; junction bases unmatched: 8. This sequence originates from a man aged 50 to 59 with urothelial cancer. J is TRBJ1-2 and V is TRBV10-3, with 10 positions matching TRBD1. Material: PBMCs, obtained around atezolizumab (anti-PD-L1) treatment. The CDR3 nucleotides read TGTGCCATCAGTGAGTTTACCGGGACAGGGGTAACTAACTATGGCTACACCTTC. It yields the protein CAISEFTGTGVTNYGYTF.